This T cell receptor beta chain came from a study of T cells after yellow fever vaccination. A single record per CDR3 protein comes from TCRdb applying MiXCR to the 5' RACE reads. The table has under 200,000 distinct CDR3 sequences, approximately 11% seen once. The CDR3 contains 13 residues. V was trimmed by 5 bases and J by 6 bases, leaving 10 bases between them. The V gene's germline CDR1 is SGHTA and CDR2 FQGNSA. The sequence came from a man aged 18 to 35 who received the YFV17D yellow fever vaccine. The source material was CD8+ T cells sorted from PBMCs, sampled 15 days after the yellow fever booster vaccination. The chain has TRBV7-2 and TRBJ2-2, with D possibly TRBD1 on 6 matching bases. The CDR3 region is CASSDGTPGELFF. The DNA of the CDR3 is TGTGCCAGCAGCGACGGGACACCCGGGGAGCTGTTTTTT.